What follows are 27 T cell receptor beta chains derived from one specimen sequenced in a study of shared clonotypes between healthy human individuals. The repertoire was sequenced with immunoSEQ multiplex PCR; TCRdb's copy has only in-frame clones and lacks some. The table records more than 2,000,000 clones, around 94% of them present only once. The sample consisted of naive CD4+ T cells sorted from blood. The subset: CD45RA+ positively selected. Receptors originate from a young man in good health.

The V call is TRBV28, the J call TRBJ1-5; the match to TRBD1 covers 9 bases. The CDR3 consists of 17 residues. Germline CDR1 MDHEN, CDR2 SYDVKM. V gave up 6 bases and J gave up 1 base; unmatched junction bases: 10. The CDR3 sequence: CASSPGQGLASNQPQHF. In nucleotides, the CDR3 is TGTGCCAGCAGCCCGGGACAGGGACTTGCGAGCAATCAGCCCCAGCATTTT.

V and J are TRBV6-6 and TRBJ1-5, with no clear D. This CDR3 is 13 amino acids long. Looked up from germline, CDR1 is MNHNY and CDR2 is SVGAGI (reference sequence). Deletions cut 9 bases from V and 3 bases from J, with 12 bases between. The CDR3 nucleotides read TGTGCCAGTCTCCAGAACGTCAATCAGCCCCAGCATTTT. This sequence encodes CASLQNVNQPQHF.

Regarding this clone: Other DNA variants within this sample encode the same CDR3. The chain employs TRBV2 and TRBJ2-5, with TRBD1 matching over 8 bases. The length of the CDR3 is 14 residues. With V trimmed by 4 bases and J by 2 bases, 3 bases remained unmatched. Germline V lookup: CDR1 SNHLY, CDR2 FYNNEI. For the CDR3, the DNA is TGTGCCAGCAGTGCTGACAGGGGACAAGAGACCCAGTACTTC. This encodes CASSADRGQETQYF. The full variable domain, with the rest looked up from reference TRBV2 and TRBJ2-5, is EPEVTQTPSHQVTQMGQEVILRCVPISNHLYFYWYRQILGQKVEFLVSFYNNEISEKSEIFDDQFSVERPDGSNFTLKIRSTKLEDSAMYFCASSADRGQETQYFGPGTRLLVL.

The chain couples TRBV7-8 to TRBJ2-5; TRBD1 or TRBD2 may be the D gene (5 bases each). The CDR3 is made up of 16 amino acids. CDR1 and CDR2 from the germline V gene are SGHVS and FQNEAQ. Trimming left V 2 bases short and J 4 bases short, with 17 bases between. The CDR3 sequence is CASSLRTRDRIETQYF. The CDR3 DNA reads as TGTGCCAGCAGCTTACGTACACGGGACCGAATAGAGACCCAGTACTTC.

This chain uses TRBV7-9 with TRBJ2-7, with D possibly being TRBD1 (5 bases). The ends were cut back, 5 bases at V and 2 bases at J, with 10 bases in the middle. Germline values: CDR1 SEHNR, CDR2 FQNEAQ (reference sequence). The CDR3 loop spans 13 amino acids. CDR3 DNA: TGTGCCAGCAGCCGGACAACGCCCTACGAGCAGTACTTC. Translated: CASSRTTPYEQYF. The entire variable domain, with the rest obtained from reference TRBV7-9 and TRBJ2-7, is as follows: DTGVSQNPRHKITKRGQNVTFRCDPISEHNRLYWYRQTLGQGPEFLTYFQNEAQLEKSRLLSDRFSAERPKGSFSTLEIQRTEQGDSAMYLCASSRTTPYEQYFGPGTRLTVT.

This chain uses TRBV2 with TRBJ2-7; 7 bases fit TRBD1. Germline V gene data show CDR1 as SNHLY and CDR2 as FYNNEI. The CDR3 runs to 13 residues. V trimming: 7 bases; J trimming: 0 bases; junction bases outside the gene matches: 3. The CDR3 protein is CASKQGISYEQYF. The CDR3 nucleotides read TGTGCCAGCAAACAGGGGATCTCCTACGAGCAGTACTTC.

A remark on this clone: In the same sample, other DNA sequences code for this CDR3. The chain has TRBV20-1 and TRBJ2-7; D gene ambiguous. V was cut by 3 bases and J by 3 bases, with 6 bases left in between. In germline, CDR1 is DFQATT, CDR2 SNEGSKA (reference sequence). The CDR3 is made up of 11 amino acids. Here the CDR3 reads CSASVSYEQYF. The CDR3, as DNA: TGCAGTGCTAGTGTCAGCTACGAGCAGTACTTC.

The chain couples TRBV18 to TRBJ1-3; D is uncertain. Trimming left V 1 base short and J 0 bases short, with 7 bases between. Germline CDR1 is KGHSH and CDR2 is LQKENI. The CDR3 contains 15 residues. The CDR3 nucleotides read TGTGCCAGCTCACCACAGAGGAACTCTGGAAACACCATATATTTT. Translation gives CASSPQRNSGNTIYF.

The V gene is TRBV2, the J gene TRBJ2-7, with D uncertain. CDR3 length: 14 residues. The V gene's germline CDR1 is SNHLY and CDR2 FYNNEI. Trimming removed 1 base at V and 8 bases at J, with 15 bases between. CDR3 residues: CASSEESRSSQQYF. In DNA form, the CDR3 reads TGTGCCAGCAGTGAAGAATCCCGGAGCAGCCAGCAGTACTTC.

Remarks on this clone: Relative to the germline gene, one junction end is altered; a read error may explain this. Other DNA sequences of this sample code for an identical CDR3. The chain uses TRBV7-9 and TRBJ2-1, with a tentative D call TRBD2 (5 bases). The length of the CDR3 is 14 residues. CDR1 is SEHNR and CDR2 is FQNEAQ in the germline V gene (reference sequence). DNA of the CDR3: TGTGCCAGCAGCCTAGCCGGTGGCTACAATGAGCAGTTCTTC. Its protein product is CASSLAGGYNEQFF.

The chain carries TRBV19 and TRBJ1-5; D is possibly TRBD1 (5 bases). Germline CDR1 reads LNHDA; CDR2 reads SQIVND (reference sequence). V was pared by 4 bases and J by 7 bases, with 14 bases between. This CDR3 region has 14 residues. The CDR3 reads CASSTGAGMQPQHF. The CDR3 DNA reads as TGTGCCAGTAGTACCGGGGCAGGGATGCAGCCCCAGCATTTT.

This clone was observed once. V gene TRBV27 combines with J gene TRBJ1-2, with 7 bases lining up with TRBD1. The CDR3 extends over 17 amino acids. The trim removed 4 bases at V and 3 bases at J, leaving 14 bases unmatched. CDR1 and CDR2 (germline): MNHEY, SMNVEV (reference sequence). The CDR3 coding sequence is TGTGCCAGCAGTTCACGGGTCAGGGGGATTCGGGACTATGGCTACACCTTC. It is translated as CASSSRVRGIRDYGYTF.

This rearrangement joins TRBV5-4 to TRBJ2-2, with a tentative D call TRBD2 (6 bases). From germline, CDR1 is SGHNT and CDR2 YYREEE (reference sequence). The CDR3 extends over 14 amino acids. The germline V and J ends were trimmed by 3 bases and 6 bases, with 12 bases remaining between them. The CDR3, as DNA: TGTGCCAGCAGCTCCAAGCCTAGCGCCGGGGAGCTGTTTTTT. It is translated as CASSSKPSAGELFF.

CDR3 nucleotides: TGTGCCAGTAGTATCCTGGAGGGAACCGGGGAGCTGTTTTTT. Encoded protein: CASSILEGTGELFF. The V call is TRBV19, the J call TRBJ2-2; tentatively, D is TRBD2 (6 bases). There are 14 residues in the CDR3. V lost 3 bases, J lost 5 bases, and 10 bases lay in between. Germline V gene lookup returns CDR1 LNHDA and CDR2 SQIVND (reference sequence).

Points on this clone: The sample holds other DNA sequences that translate to the same CDR3. The chain recombines TRBV5-1 with TRBJ1-3; D is unresolved. Looked up from germline, CDR1 is SGHRS and CDR2 is YFSETQ. The CDR3 is 15 amino acids. Trimming pared 0 bases from V and 2 bases from J, leaving 9 bases between. In DNA form, the CDR3 reads TGCGCCAGCAGCTTGGGAGAAACCACTGGAAACACCATATATTTT. It is translated as CASSLGETTGNTIYF.

The rearrangement links TRBV2 to TRBJ1-2; 8 bases align to TRBD1. CDR3 length equals 15 residues. Germline CDR1 and CDR2: SNHLY and FYNNEI. V shed 6 bases and J 5 bases; nucleotides not matched to a gene: 11. CDR3 DNA sequence: TGTGCCAGCAGCCCCCGACAGGGGCCCATTTATGGCTACACCTTC. It yields the protein CASSPRQGPIYGYTF.

The chain is built from TRBV5-1 and TRBJ2-3; the match to TRBD2 covers 14 bases. This CDR3 is 20 amino acids long. J lost 4 bases, V lost 0 bases, and 13 bases had no gene match. Germline values: CDR1 SGHRS, CDR2 YFSETQ. CDR3 in DNA: TGCGCCAGCAGCTTGGAGGGACTAGCGGGGGCCCACTCAACCGCAGATACGCAGTATTTT. Its translation is CASSLEGLAGAHSTADTQYF.

This clone has just one count. The chain couples TRBV6-4 to TRBJ2-7; D remains ambiguous. Germline V CDR1 and CDR2: MRHNA, SNTAGT. V dropped 3 bases and J dropped 4 bases, with 4 bases sitting between them. The CDR3 loop spans 11 amino acids. CDR3 bases: TGTGCCAGCAGTGAGGAGTACGAGCAGTACTTC. Its translation is CASSEEYEQYF.

The chain is built from TRBV5-1 and TRBJ2-1; 12 nucleotides agree with TRBD2. There are 15 residues in the CDR3. V lost 3 bases and J lost 4; bases outside the gene matches: 2. Germline loops: CDR1 SGHRS, CDR2 YFSETQ. CDR3 coding DNA: TGCGCCAGCAGCTGGACTAGCGGGGAGTACAATGAGCAGTTCTTC. It yields the protein CASSWTSGEYNEQFF.

This clone was counted a single time. V usage is TRBV13 and J usage is TRBJ1-6; D unresolved. CDR1 and CDR2 from the germline V gene are PRHDT and FYEKMQ (reference sequence). The CDR3 sequence is 17 residues long. Trimming removed 5 bases at V and 4 bases at J, with 18 bases between. CDR3 sequence: CASSRTINPGYNSPLHF. The CDR3 DNA is TGTGCCAGCAGCCGCACCATTAACCCCGGATATAATTCACCCCTCCACTTT.

The J gene is TRBJ2-7, the V gene TRBV5-1, with 10 bases matching TRBD1. With V trimmed by 5 bases and J by 3 bases, 5 bases remained unmatched. This CDR3 region has 14 residues. Germline CDR1 and CDR2: SGHRS and YFSETQ. CDR3 DNA: TGCGCCAGCAGTAGTGACAGGGGGCTCTACGAGCAGTACTTC. Translated, it gives CASSSDRGLYEQYF.

This chain uses TRBV5-5 with TRBJ2-1, with TRBD2 identical over 10 bases. Trimming cost V 0 bases and J 3 bases; bases outside gene matches: 3. This CDR3 spans 16 amino acids. The germline CDR1 and CDR2 sequences are SGHKS and YYEKEE (reference sequence). CDR3 residues: CASSLVGTSVYNEQFF. CDR3 sequence (DNA): TGTGCCAGCAGCTTGGTCGGGACTAGCGTCTACAATGAGCAGTTCTTC.

The count of this clone is one. V is TRBV28 and J is TRBJ2-7, with a possible D match to TRBD1 (5 bases). V was pared by 1 base and J by 3 bases, with 10 bases between. Germline V gene sequence: CDR1 MDHEN, CDR2 SYDVKM. The CDR3 length is 14 residues. The CDR3 is CASSLSQGGYEQYF. The CDR3 region has the DNA TGTGCCAGCAGTTTATCCCAGGGTGGCTACGAGCAGTACTTC. The variable domain in full, with the rest retrieved from reference TRBV28 and TRBJ2-7, is DVKVTQSSRYLVKRTGEKVFLECVQDMDHENMFWYRQDPGLGLRLIYFSYDVKMKEKGDIPEGYSVSREKKERFSLILESASTNQTSMYLCASSLSQGGYEQYFGPGTRLTVT.

The genes are TRBV6-5 and TRBJ1-1; unclear D gene. The V gene lost 9 bases and the J gene lost 1 base, with 15 bases spanning the gap. CDR1 is MNHEY and CDR2 is SVGAGI in the germline V gene. CDR3 size: 14 residues. CDR3 DNA: TGTGCCAGTGAGGATTTGGCACAGAACACTGAAGCTTTCTTT. It encodes CASEDLAQNTEAFF.

The chain has TRBV10-1 and TRBJ2-1; TRBD2 aligns across 14 bases. The CDR3 has 16 amino acids. V was clipped by 2 bases and J by 5 bases; unmatched bases: 2. Germline CDR1 is WNHNN and CDR2 is SYGVQD (reference sequence). The CDR3: CASSEMGLAGDNEQFF. In nucleotides, the CDR3 is TGCGCCAGCAGTGAGATGGGACTAGCGGGAGACAATGAGCAGTTCTTC.

The chain carries TRBV27 and TRBJ2-2; 10 nucleotides match TRBD1. The CDR3 contains 16 residues. Trimming cost V 7 bases and J 2 bases; bases outside gene matches: 7. From germline, CDR1 is MNHEY and CDR2 SMNVEV (reference sequence). The CDR3 loop is CASKRQGASNTGELFF. Written as DNA, the CDR3 is TGTGCCAGCAAGAGACAGGGGGCCTCCAACACCGGGGAGCTGTTTTTT.

The rearrangement joins TRBV18 to TRBJ2-5; D remains ambiguous. There are 15 residues in the CDR3. Trimming removed 3 bases at V and 2 bases at J, with 13 bases between. Germline CDR1 and CDR2: KGHSH and LQKENI. The CDR3 region has the DNA TGTGCCAGCTCACCTATGGCTGGCAATCAAGAGACCCAGTACTTC. Amino acid sequence: CASSPMAGNQETQYF.